The T cell receptor beta chain described here comes from a study of shared clonotypes between healthy human individuals. Methods used by the authors: ImmunoSEQ junction-only sequences lacked quality scores, so their filtering differed. Libraries were prepared by immunoSEQ multiplex PCR; TCRdb keeps only in-frame clonotypes and omits some of them. V and J calls and clone size are those listed in that table; D and trimming were worked out from the DNA. The repertoire holds more than 850,000 clones, with about four fifths as singletons. Details on this clone: As yet, its antigen is unknown.

General observations from the study: The study's rarefaction showed incomplete sorted-subset sequencing despite large depth.

The CDR3 length is 14 residues. CDR1 and CDR2 from the germline V gene are SGHRS and YFSETQ. V shed 7 bases, J shed 0 bases, and the junction held 3 bases outside the gene matches. What was sequenced was memory CD4+ T cells from PBMCs. Documented subset: CD45RA-negative fraction. The chain links TRBV5-1 to TRBJ1-1, with TRBD1 identical over 10 bases. This TCR was sampled from a young man in good health. Some clones in this sample may be carry-over from other donors' samples. CDR3 residues: CASGTGEMNTEAFF. The CDR3 DNA reads TGCGCCAGCGGGACAGGGGAAATGAACACTGAAGCTTTCTTT.